The T cell receptor beta chain under discussion was sequenced for a study of blood T cell repertoires in COVID-19. The junction had 3 bases not matched to a gene; V was cut back by 3 bases and J by 1 base. CDR1 is KGHSH, CDR2 LQKENI, per germline. The CDR3 contains 17 residues. In the study's own analysis: Reference gene primers were amplified, and this amplification served to estimate nucleated cell counts. TCRdb's copy holds only in-frame clones and misses some; the assay was immunoSEQ multiplex PCR. That table gives V, J and clone size, and the DNA gave D and trimming. The repertoire includes fewer than 40,000 clones, roughly 80% of them detected once, and 2% sits in the top ten.

The sequenced material came from peripheral blood. This chain uses TRBV18 with TRBJ2-1; 13 bases are shared with TRBD2. The TCR comes from a man in his 60s with active COVID-19. The CDR3 DNA reads TGTGCCAGCTCACCGCGGACTAGCGGGGGTTCCTACAATGAGCAGTTCTTC. Its protein is CASSPRTSGGSYNEQFF.